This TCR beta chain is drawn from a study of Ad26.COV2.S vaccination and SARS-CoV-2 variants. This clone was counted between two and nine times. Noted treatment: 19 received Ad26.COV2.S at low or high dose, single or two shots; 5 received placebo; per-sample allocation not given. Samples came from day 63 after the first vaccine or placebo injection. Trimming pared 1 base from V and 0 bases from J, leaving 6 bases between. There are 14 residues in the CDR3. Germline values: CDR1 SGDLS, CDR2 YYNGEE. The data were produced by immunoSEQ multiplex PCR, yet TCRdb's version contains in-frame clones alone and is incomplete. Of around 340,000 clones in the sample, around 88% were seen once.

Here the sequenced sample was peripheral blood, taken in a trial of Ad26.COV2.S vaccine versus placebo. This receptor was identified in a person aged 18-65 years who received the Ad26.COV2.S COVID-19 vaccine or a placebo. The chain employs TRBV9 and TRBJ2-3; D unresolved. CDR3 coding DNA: TGTGCCAGCAGCGTAAGGCCTAGCACAGATACGCAGTATTTT. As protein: CASSVRPSTDTQYF.